Here is one T cell receptor beta chain with its context. Other nucleotide sequences from this sample produce the same CDR3. Sequenced by immunoSEQ multiplex PCR; TCRdb stores in-frame clones only, minus some. The table shows about 2.2 million clones, with 85% to 95% occurring only once. The naive CD8 subset, CD45RO-negative cells positively selected for CCR7, excluded terminally differentiated effector memory CD45RA+ cells. Trimming cost V 5 bases and J 4 bases; bases outside gene matches: 10. From germline, CDR1 is SEHNR and CDR2 FQNEAQ (reference sequence). The CDR3 sequence is 15 residues long. This sample was taken from a study of shared clonotypes between healthy human individuals.

The gene calls are TRBV7-9 and TRBJ2-7; TRBD1 aligns across 8 bases. The sequence was obtained from a man between 18 and 29 years old in good health. Some clones in this sample may be carry-over from other donors' samples. Material: naive CD8+ T cells from PBMCs. The CDR3 DNA reads as TGTGCCAGCAGCCCTCCCGGACAGGGTGCGTACGAGCAGTACTTC. The encoded protein is CASSPPGQGAYEQYF.